This TCR beta chain was observed in a study of CD8+ T cells in alopecia areata. Overall study findings and caveats: The study found higher clonality in lesional than normal scalp, especially in alopecia totalis/universalis.

The sample holds one count of this clone. The antigen is not known. Once RNA had been extracted, it was reverse transcribed into cDNA to act as the sequencing template. Method: immunoSEQ multiplex PCR; TCRdb's copy keeps in-frame clones and lacks some. The sample consists of about 200,000 clones, 50% to 60% of them appearing once. This sample's treatment: oral pan-JAK inhibitor, 5-10 mg twice daily. V lost 1 base and J lost 7, with 8 bases in between. The CDR3 sequence is 13 residues long. CDR1 and CDR2 (germline): SGHTA, FQGNSA. The origin of this receptor is a human donor with alopecia areata. The genes are TRBV7-2 and TRBJ1-5, with a tentative D call TRBD1 (6 bases). This material consisted of CD4+ T cells sorted from blood, taken at week 4, from a patient treated with tofacitinib. The chain's CDR3 is CASSLGTEQPQHF. CDR3 coding DNA: TGTGCCAGCAGCTTAGGGACAGAACAGCCCCAGCATTTT.